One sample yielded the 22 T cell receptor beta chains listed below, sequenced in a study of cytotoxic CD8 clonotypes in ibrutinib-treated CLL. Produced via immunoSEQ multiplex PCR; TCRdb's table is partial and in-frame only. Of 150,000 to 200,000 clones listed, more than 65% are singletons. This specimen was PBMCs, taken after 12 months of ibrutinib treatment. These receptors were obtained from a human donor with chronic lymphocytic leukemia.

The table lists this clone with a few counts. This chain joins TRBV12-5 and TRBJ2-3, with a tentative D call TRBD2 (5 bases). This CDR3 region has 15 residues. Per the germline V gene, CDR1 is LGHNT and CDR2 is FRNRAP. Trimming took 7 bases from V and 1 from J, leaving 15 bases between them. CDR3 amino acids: CASAIDGVGTDTQYF. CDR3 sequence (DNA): TGTGCTAGTGCCATCGACGGGGTCGGCACAGATACGCAGTATTTT.

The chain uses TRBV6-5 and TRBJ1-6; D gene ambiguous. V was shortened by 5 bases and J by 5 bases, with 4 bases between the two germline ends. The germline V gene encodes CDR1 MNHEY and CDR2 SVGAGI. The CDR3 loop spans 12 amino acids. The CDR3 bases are TGTGCCAGCAGTCCGAATAATTCACCCCTCCACTTT. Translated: CASSPNNSPLHF.

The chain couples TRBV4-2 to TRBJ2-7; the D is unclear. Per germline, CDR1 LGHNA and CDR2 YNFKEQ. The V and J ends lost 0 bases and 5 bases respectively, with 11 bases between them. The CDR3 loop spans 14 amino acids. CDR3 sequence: CASSQEEARDEQYF. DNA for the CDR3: TGTGCCAGCAGCCAAGAAGAGGCAAGGGACGAGCAGTACTTC.

The CDR3 is CASTRPRQGHYEQYF. CDR3 nucleotides: TGTGCCAGCACCCGCCCTCGTCAGGGGCACTACGAGCAGTACTTC. This chain connects TRBV28 to TRBJ2-7; tentative D call: TRBD1 (6 bases). CDR1 is MDHEN, CDR2 SYDVKM, per germline. The CDR3 runs to 15 residues. Trimming removed 7 bases from V and 3 bases from J, with 19 bases in between.

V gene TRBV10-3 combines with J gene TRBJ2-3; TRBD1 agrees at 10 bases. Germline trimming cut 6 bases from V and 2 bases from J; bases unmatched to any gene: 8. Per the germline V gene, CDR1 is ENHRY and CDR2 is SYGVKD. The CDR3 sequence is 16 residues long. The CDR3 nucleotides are TGTGCCATCAGAGCATCCGGGACAGGGGCCACAGATACGCAGTATTTT. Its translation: CAIRASGTGATDTQYF.

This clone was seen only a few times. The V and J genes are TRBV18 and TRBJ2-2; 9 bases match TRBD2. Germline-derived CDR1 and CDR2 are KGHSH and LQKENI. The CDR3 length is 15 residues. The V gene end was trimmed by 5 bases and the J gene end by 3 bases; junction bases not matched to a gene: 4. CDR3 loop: CASSKTSGDTGELFF. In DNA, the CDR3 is TGTGCCAGCTCAAAGACTAGCGGAGACACCGGGGAGCTGTTTTTT.

As DNA, the CDR3 is TGTGCCAGCAGCACCAGCGGGAGGGCCCACGAGCAGTACTTC. It encodes CASSTSGRAHEQYF. The chain combines TRBV6-6 with TRBJ2-7; 10 bases align to TRBD2. The germline gives CDR1 MNHNY, CDR2 SVGAGI (reference sequence). Trimming at V came to 6 bases and at J to 5 bases, leaving 7 bases not matched to a gene. The CDR3 has 14 residues.

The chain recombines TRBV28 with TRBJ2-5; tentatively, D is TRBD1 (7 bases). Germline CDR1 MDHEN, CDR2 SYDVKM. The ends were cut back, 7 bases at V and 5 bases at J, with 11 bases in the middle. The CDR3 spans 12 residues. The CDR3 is CASTGGRETQYF. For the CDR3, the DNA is TGTGCCAGCACAGGGGGGCGGGAGACCCAGTACTTC.

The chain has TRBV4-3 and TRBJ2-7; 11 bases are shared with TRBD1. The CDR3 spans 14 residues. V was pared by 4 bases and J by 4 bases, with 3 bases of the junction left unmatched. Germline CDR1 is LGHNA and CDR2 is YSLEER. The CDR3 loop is CASSRGQGAYEQYF. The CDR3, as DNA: TGCGCCAGCAGCCGAGGACAGGGGGCTTACGAGCAGTACTTC.

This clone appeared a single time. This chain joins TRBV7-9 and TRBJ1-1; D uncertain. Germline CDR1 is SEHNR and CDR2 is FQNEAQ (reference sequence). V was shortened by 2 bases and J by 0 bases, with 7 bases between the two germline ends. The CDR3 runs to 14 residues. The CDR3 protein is CASSLQNLNTEAFF. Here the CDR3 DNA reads TGTGCCAGCAGCTTACAGAATTTGAACACTGAAGCTTTCTTT.

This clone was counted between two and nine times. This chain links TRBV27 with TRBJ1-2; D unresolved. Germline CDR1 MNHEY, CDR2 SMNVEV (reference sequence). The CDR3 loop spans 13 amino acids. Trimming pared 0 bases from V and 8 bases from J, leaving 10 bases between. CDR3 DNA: TGTGCCAGCAGTTTATCAATAGAGCGGGGCTACACCTTC. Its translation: CASSLSIERGYTF.

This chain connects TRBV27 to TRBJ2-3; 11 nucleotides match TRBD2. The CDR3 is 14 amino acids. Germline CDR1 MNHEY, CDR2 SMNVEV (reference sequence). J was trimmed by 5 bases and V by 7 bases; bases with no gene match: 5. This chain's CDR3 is CASKLAGAGDTQYF. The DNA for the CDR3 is TGTGCCAGCAAACTAGCGGGGGCGGGAGATACGCAGTATTTT.

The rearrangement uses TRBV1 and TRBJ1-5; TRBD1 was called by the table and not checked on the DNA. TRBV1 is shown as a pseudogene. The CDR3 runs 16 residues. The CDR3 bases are TGCACCAGCAGCCAAGTCCTGACAGGTAGCAATCAGCCCCAGCATTTT. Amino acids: CTSSQVLTGSNQPQHF.

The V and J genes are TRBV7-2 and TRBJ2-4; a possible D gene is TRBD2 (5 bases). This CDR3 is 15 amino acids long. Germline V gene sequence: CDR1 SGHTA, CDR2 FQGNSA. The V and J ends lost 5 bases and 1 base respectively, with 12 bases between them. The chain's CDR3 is CASSTRRGAKNIQYF. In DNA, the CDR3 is TGTGCCAGCAGCACCCGCAGAGGGGCCAAAAACATTCAGTACTTC.

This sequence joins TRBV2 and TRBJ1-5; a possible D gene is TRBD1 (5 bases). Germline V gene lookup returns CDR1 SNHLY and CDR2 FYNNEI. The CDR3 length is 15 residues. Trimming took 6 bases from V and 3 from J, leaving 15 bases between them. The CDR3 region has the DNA TGTGCCAGCAGCCGGACCGAGGGGTCCAATCAGCCCCAGCATTTT. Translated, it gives CASSRTEGSNQPQHF.

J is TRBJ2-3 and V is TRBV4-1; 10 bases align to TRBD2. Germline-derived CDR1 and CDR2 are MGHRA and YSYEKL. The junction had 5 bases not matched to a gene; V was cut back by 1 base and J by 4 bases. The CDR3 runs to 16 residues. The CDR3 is CASSQVSLAGADTQYF. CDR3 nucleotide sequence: TGCGCCAGCAGCCAAGTAAGTCTAGCGGGAGCAGATACGCAGTATTTT.

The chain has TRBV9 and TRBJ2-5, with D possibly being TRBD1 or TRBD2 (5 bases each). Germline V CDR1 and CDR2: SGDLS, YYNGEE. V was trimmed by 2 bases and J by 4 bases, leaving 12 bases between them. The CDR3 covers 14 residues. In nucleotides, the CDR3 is TGTGCCAGCAGCGTGAGAAAGAGGGGAGAGACCCAGTACTTC. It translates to CASSVRKRGETQYF.

The CDR3 region is CASSLTDASNQPQHF. CDR3 DNA sequence: TGTGCCAGCAGCTTGACGGACGCTAGCAATCAGCCCCAGCATTTT. This rearrangement joins TRBV5-8 to TRBJ1-5; no definite D call. This CDR3 spans 15 amino acids. Looked up from germline, CDR1 is SGHTS and CDR2 is YDEGEE. The germline V and J ends were trimmed by 1 base and 0 bases, with 8 bases remaining between them.

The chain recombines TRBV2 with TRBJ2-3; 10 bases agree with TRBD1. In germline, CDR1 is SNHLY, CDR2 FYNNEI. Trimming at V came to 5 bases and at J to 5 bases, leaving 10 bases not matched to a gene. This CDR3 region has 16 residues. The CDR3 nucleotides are TGTGCCAGCAGTCCACGGGACAGGGGAGTAGGAGATACGCAGTATTTT. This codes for CASSPRDRGVGDTQYF.

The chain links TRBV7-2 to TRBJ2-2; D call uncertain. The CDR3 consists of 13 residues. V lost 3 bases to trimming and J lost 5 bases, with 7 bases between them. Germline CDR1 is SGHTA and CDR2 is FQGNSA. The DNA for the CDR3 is TGTGCCAGCAGCTTGGAGAGGACCGGGGAGCTGTTTTTT. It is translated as CASSLERTGELFF.

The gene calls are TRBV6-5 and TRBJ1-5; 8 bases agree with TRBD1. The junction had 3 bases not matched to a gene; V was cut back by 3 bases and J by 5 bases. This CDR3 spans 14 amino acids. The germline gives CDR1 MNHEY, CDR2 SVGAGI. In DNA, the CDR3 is TGTGCCAGCAGTTATACGACAGGGGATCAGCCCCAGCATTTT. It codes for CASSYTTGDQPQHF.

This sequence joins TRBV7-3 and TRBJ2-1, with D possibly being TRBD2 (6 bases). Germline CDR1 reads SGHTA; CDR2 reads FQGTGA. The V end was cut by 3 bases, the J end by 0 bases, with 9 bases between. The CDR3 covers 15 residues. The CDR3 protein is CASSFSSDSYNEQFF. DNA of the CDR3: TGTGCCAGCAGCTTCTCTAGCGACTCCTACAATGAGCAGTTCTTC. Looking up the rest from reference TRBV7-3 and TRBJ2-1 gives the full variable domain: GAGVSQTPSNKVTEKGKYVELRCDPISGHTALYWYRQSLGQGPEFLIYFQGTGAADDSGLPNDRFFAVRPEGSVSTLKIQRTERGDSAVYLCASSFSSDSYNEQFFGPGTRLTVL.